The clone carrying this TCR beta chain was seen a single time. As yet, its antigen is unknown. CDR3 length: 16 residues. The V gene lost 0 bases and the J gene lost 4 bases, with 12 bases spanning the gap. Germline V CDR1 and CDR2: LGHNA, YSLEER. This specimen comes from a study of T cells after yellow fever vaccination. TCRdb used MiXCR to reprocess the 5' RACE reads, holding one entry per CDR3 protein. The sample carries fewer than 650,000 distinct CDR3 sequences, around a fifth recorded once. The study's findings and limits: FACS-sorted repertoires could contain abundant clonotypes contaminating from the bulk population. Although most clonotypes did not, a small share appeared in both CD4 and CD8 compartments.

Material: PBMCs, obtained less than 25 days after the first yellow fever vaccination. The TCR was taken from a man aged 18 to 30 who received the YFV17D yellow fever vaccine. The V call is TRBV4-3, the J call TRBJ2-2; D not resolved. The CDR3 reads CASSQDLMGPTGELFF. The CDR3 DNA is TGCGCCAGCAGCCAAGATCTCATGGGTCCCACCGGGGAGCTGTTTTTT.